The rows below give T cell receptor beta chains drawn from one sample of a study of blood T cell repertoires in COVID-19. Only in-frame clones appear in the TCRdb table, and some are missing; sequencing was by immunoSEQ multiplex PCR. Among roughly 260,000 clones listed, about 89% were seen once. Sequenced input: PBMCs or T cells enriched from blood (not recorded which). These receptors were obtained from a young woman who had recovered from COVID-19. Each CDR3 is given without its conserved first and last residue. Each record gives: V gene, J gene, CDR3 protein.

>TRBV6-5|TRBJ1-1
ASRIGTGGETEAF
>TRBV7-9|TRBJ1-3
ASSPRGQLSGNTIY
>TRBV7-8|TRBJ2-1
ASSSAGTGVDEQF
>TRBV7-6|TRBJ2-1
ASSLWPGLAGSSYNEQF
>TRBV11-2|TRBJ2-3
ASSLEGGLGVGGQY
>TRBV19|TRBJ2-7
ASSIGGAYEQY
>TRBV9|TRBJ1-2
ASTTQGAGYGYT
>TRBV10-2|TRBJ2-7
ASRAGTGGSYEQY
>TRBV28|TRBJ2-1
ASSSGTSGSPGYNEQF
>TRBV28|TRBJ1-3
ASGQPSGNTIY
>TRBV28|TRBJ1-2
ASTTGGVTGYGYT
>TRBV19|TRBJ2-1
ASSAPPGLAVHNEQF
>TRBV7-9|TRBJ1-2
ASSSGQGVPLRGYT
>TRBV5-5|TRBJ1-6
ASSFVDRVNYNSPLH
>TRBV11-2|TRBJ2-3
ASSLNTGSEDTQY
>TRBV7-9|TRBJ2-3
ASSSTSGTAVYGTDTQY
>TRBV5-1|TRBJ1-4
ASSLGGRVVRPNEKLF
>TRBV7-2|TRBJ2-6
ASSQTSGSSGANVLT
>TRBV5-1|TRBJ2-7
ASSLGWDRSYEQY
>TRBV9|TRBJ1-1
ASSVTTSEVH
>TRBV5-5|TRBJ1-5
ASSFGQDSNQPQH
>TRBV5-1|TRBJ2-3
ASSLARLAGATDTQY
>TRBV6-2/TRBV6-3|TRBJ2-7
ASSWRGPGSHEQY
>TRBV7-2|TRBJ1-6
ASSLWAGINDSPLH
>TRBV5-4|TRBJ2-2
ASSPWAGLNTGELF
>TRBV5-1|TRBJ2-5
ASSLEGVTQETQY
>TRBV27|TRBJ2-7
ASSLLGQGSYEQY
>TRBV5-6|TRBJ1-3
ASSLEGNSGNTIY
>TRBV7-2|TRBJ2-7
ASSLAGGTREQY
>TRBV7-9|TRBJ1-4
ASSLVQANEKLF
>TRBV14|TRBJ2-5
ASSPYWRDPRETQY
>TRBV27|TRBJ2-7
ASSLGPEQY
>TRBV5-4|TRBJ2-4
ASSAGQLAKNIQY
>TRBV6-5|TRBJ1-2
ASSYFWPGLNYGYT
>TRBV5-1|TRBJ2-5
ASSPEWTGRETQY
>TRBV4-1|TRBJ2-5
ASSQDPGTPKETQY
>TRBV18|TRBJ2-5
ASSPTSGQETQY
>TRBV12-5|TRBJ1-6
ASGSGQLDSPLH